The 21 T cell receptor beta chains listed next were all sequenced from one sample in a study of T cells after yellow fever vaccination (dated by TCRdb to 2018 to 2020). Libraries were built with 5' RACE. Instrument on record: Illumina HiSeq 2500. TCRdb redid the processing of the public reads, applying fastp at Q25 and MiXCR, and retained in-frame beta chains. Rows with one shared CDR3 protein collapse into an entry with the most common genes and DNA. In this sample the table shows some 110,000 distinct CDR3 sequences, approximately 8.4% of which occur a single time. Approximately 24% of the sample is held by the ten biggest clonotypes. Interpreted using the paper, the treatment or condition label stands for: live attenuated yellow fever vaccine strain. Sequenced material: CD8+ T cells sorted from PBMCs, taken 45 days after the yellow fever booster vaccination. These receptors originate from a man between 25 and 39 years old who received the YFV17D yellow fever vaccine.

The sample holds many counts of this clonotype. This chain connects TRBV4-3 to TRBJ1-2; a possible D gene is TRBD1 (5 bases). The CDR3 is 19 residues long. Germline CDR1 reads LGHNA; CDR2 reads YSLEER. Trimming left V 0 bases short and J 0 bases short, with 20 bases between. DNA of the CDR3: TGCGCCAGCAGCCAAGATCTCGAGGGGATCTACCGAGCTAACTATGGCTACACCTTC. The encoded protein is CASSQDLEGIYRANYGYTF.

This clonotype was seen a handful of times. This chain links TRBV30 with TRBJ2-1; 8 bases line up with TRBD2. Germline V lookup: CDR1 GTSNPN, CDR2 SVGIG (reference sequence). The J segment lost 8 bases and the V segment lost 3 bases, leaving 9 bases of the junction unmatched. This CDR3 is 14 amino acids long. This CDR3 is CAWRLAGGADEQFF. In nucleotides, the CDR3 is TGTGCCTGGAGATTGGCGGGAGGCGCGGATGAGCAGTTCTTC.

At least ten counts were recorded for this clonotype. This chain links TRBV29-1 with TRBJ1-2; D ambiguous. The germline gives CDR1 SQVTM, CDR2 ANQGSEA. Deletions cut 2 bases from V and 8 bases from J, with 18 bases between. The CDR3 runs to 14 residues. Here the CDR3 DNA reads TGCAGCGTTGAATCCGTTCTAAGCGTGGGAGGCTACACCTTC. Amino acids: CSVESVLSVGGYTF.

The genes are TRBV3-1 and TRBJ2-1, with 12 bases aligning to TRBD2. With V trimmed by 1 base and J by 8 bases, 3 bases remained unmatched. Germline CDR1 reads LGHDT; CDR2 reads YNNKEL (reference sequence). The CDR3 extends over 15 amino acids. The CDR3 DNA reads TGTGCCAGCAGCCAAGGACTAGCGGGAGCCCATGAGCAGTTCTTC. Translated: CASSQGLAGAHEQFF.

The V and J genes are TRBV9 and TRBJ2-7; TRBD1 aligns across 7 bases. CDR3 length equals 15 residues. CDR1 and CDR2 from the germline V gene are SGDLS and YYNGEE. The junction had 12 bases not matched to a gene; V was cut back by 3 bases and J by 6 bases. The DNA of the CDR3 is TGTGCCAGCAGCGCGTCCGGGACAGTGGGGTTCGAGCAGTACTTC. Protein: CASSASGTVGFEQYF.

This clonotype was counted ten times or more. This chain joins TRBV3-1 and TRBJ2-2, with D tentatively TRBD2 (6 bases). CDR3 length: 17 amino acids. Germline V lookup: CDR1 LGHDT, CDR2 YNNKEL (reference sequence). Trimming cost V 0 bases and J 2 bases, with 13 bases left between them. The CDR3 is CASSQDVDSGNTGELFF. DNA of the CDR3: TGTGCCAGCAGCCAAGATGTTGATAGCGGAAACACCGGGGAGCTGTTTTTT.

V gene TRBV7-9 combines with J gene TRBJ2-4; 8 bases are shared with TRBD1. This CDR3 contains 16 residues. Germline CDR1 and CDR2: SEHNR and FQNEAQ (reference sequence). V was clipped by 1 base and J by 1 base; unmatched bases: 3. The CDR3 reads CASSLVQGAAKNIQYF. The CDR3 DNA reads as TGTGCCAGCAGCTTAGTGCAGGGGGCCGCCAAAAACATTCAGTACTTC.

This clonotype turned up a few times. This CDR3 is CASSLTPGGTEAFF. CDR3 nucleotide sequence: TGTGCCAGCAGTTTGACCCCTGGGGGCACTGAAGCTTTCTTT. This chain connects TRBV28 to TRBJ1-1; a weak D match, TRBD1 (5 bases). Germline-derived CDR1 and CDR2 are MDHEN and SYDVKM. V lost 3 bases, J lost 4 bases, and 12 bases lay in between. The CDR3 totals 14 residues.

In its sample, this clonotype was seen many times. The J gene is TRBJ2-3, the V gene TRBV6-5, with 9 bases matching TRBD2. The CDR3 spans 18 residues. Germline V gene lookup returns CDR1 MNHEY and CDR2 SVGAGI. Trimming at V came to 1 base and at J to 3 bases, leaving 11 bases not matched to a gene. The CDR3 nucleotides read TGTGCCAGCAGTTACTACATGCTGGGAGCGGGAGGAACAGATACGCAGTATTTT. This encodes CASSYYMLGAGGTDTQYF.

This clonotype was picked up many times. The chain combines TRBV5-1 with TRBJ2-3; TRBD1 is a possible D gene (6 bases). V lost 6 bases and J 6 bases, leaving 11 bases between the germline ends. Germline values: CDR1 SGHRS, CDR2 YFSETQ. The CDR3 runs 12 residues. The CDR3 DNA reads TGCGCCAGCACCGGACAGTCGGATACGCAGTATTTT. It translates to CASTGQSDTQYF.

This clonotype was counted many times. The rearrangement links TRBV12-3 or TRBV12-4 to TRBJ2-5; D is unclear. The CDR3 totals 13 residues. V was trimmed by 2 bases and J by 5 bases, leaving 9 bases between them. The CDR3 sequence is CASSLSGRETQYF. As DNA, the CDR3 is TGTGCCAGCAGTTTATCAGGCCGGGAGACCCAGTACTTC.

This clonotype was seen at least ten times. The genes are TRBV12-3 or TRBV12-4 and TRBJ2-1; 7 bases are shared with TRBD1. The length of the CDR3 is 15 residues. Germline trimming cut 5 bases from V and 12 bases from J; bases unmatched to any gene: 16. CDR3: CASSPGQDHNVAQFF. The DNA for the CDR3 is TGTGCCAGCAGTCCTGGACAGGACCACAACGTTGCGCAGTTCTTC.

Ten or more counts support this clonotype. The V call is TRBV11-2, the J call TRBJ2-3; no clear D. Trimming took 5 bases from V and 2 from J, leaving 17 bases between them. CDR1 is SGHAT, CDR2 FQNNGV, per germline. CDR3 length equals 16 residues. The CDR3 here is CASSDVNIVDTDTQYF. CDR3 bases: TGTGCCAGCAGCGACGTTAACATCGTCGACACAGATACGCAGTATTTT.

This clonotype was seen many times. This rearrangement joins TRBV4-3 to TRBJ2-1, with 10 bases lining up with TRBD2. V dropped 0 bases and J dropped 4; count of bases not matched to a gene: 9. This CDR3 has 18 residues. Per the germline V gene, CDR1 is LGHNA and CDR2 is YSLEER. The CDR3 DNA follows: TGCGCCAGCAGCCAAGAGGGAATAAGCGGGAGGGCGTACAATGAGCAGTTCTTC. It yields the protein CASSQEGISGRAYNEQFF.

Ten or more counts support this clonotype. V gene TRBV25-1 combines with J gene TRBJ1-6, with 7 bases lining up with TRBD1. Germline lookup yields CDR1 MGHDK and CDR2 SYGVNS. J gave up 10 bases and V 7 bases, and 10 bases lay outside the gene matches. The CDR3 contains 14 residues. CDR3 DNA: TGTGCCAGCACCAATACAGGGGATATCTCACCCCTCCACTTT. Its protein is CASTNTGDISPLHF.

This sequence joins TRBV12-5 and TRBJ1-1; D remains unclear. The CDR3 sequence is 13 residues long. CDR1 is LGHNT and CDR2 is FRNRAP in the germline V gene. Trimming took 0 bases from V and 3 from J, leaving 5 bases between them. Here the CDR3 reads CASGLVEDTEAFF. CDR3 nucleotide sequence: TGTGCTAGTGGTTTGGTAGAGGACACTGAAGCTTTCTTT.

The V call is TRBV5-1, the J call TRBJ2-1; the D is unclear. V dropped 1 base and J dropped 7 bases, with 3 bases sitting between them. The CDR3 runs to 11 residues. CDR1 is SGHRS, CDR2 YFSETQ, per germline. Written as DNA, the CDR3 is TGCGCCAGCAGCTTGTGGAATGAGCAGTTCTTC. It encodes CASSLWNEQFF.

This clonotype was counted ten times or more. The genes are TRBV20-1 and TRBJ2-1; D gene uncertain. V was clipped by 3 bases and J by 4 bases, with 7 bases between them. Germline CDR1 and CDR2: DFQATT and SNEGSKA (reference sequence). The CDR3 contains 12 residues. CDR3 sequence (DNA): TGCAGTGCTAGTTTAGTTTACAATGAGCAGTTCTTC. It specifies CSASLVYNEQFF.

This clonotype was picked up many times. The V gene is TRBV6-1, the J gene TRBJ2-7; 10 nucleotides match TRBD2. This CDR3 has 15 amino acids. CDR1 and CDR2 from the germline V gene are MNHNS and SASEGT. The V gene end was trimmed by 3 bases and the J gene end by 2 bases; junction bases not matched to a gene: 4. The CDR3 DNA reads as TGTGCCAGCAGTGACCTAGCGGGAGCCACCTACGAGCAGTACTTC. Translation: CASSDLAGATYEQYF.

This clonotype was observed many times. The chain carries TRBV27 and TRBJ2-7; possibly TRBD1 or TRBD2 for D (5 bases each). CDR3 length equals 13 residues. V was cut by 3 bases and J by 7 bases, with 13 bases left in between. Per germline, CDR1 MNHEY and CDR2 SMNVEV (reference sequence). The CDR3 coding sequence is TGTGCCAGCAGTTTCGAGGGGTCGGGAGAGCAGTACTTC. Residues: CASSFEGSGEQYF.

The chain employs TRBV29-1 and TRBJ2-7, with unresolved D. Germline V gene sequence: CDR1 SQVTM, CDR2 ANQGSEA. The CDR3 spans 12 residues. The CDR3 loop reads CRVPEDSYEQYF. The CDR3 DNA is TGCAGAGTGCCCGAGGATTCCTACGAGCAGTACTTC.